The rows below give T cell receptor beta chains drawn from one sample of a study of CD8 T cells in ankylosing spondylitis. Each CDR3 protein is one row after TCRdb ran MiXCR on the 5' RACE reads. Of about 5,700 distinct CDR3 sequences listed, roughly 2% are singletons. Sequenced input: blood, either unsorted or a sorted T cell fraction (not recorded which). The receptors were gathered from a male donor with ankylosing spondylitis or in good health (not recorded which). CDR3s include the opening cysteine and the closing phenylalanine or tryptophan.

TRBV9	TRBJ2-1	CASSVGGRGNEQFF
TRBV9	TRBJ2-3	CASSVGRGPPTDTQYF
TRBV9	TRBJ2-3	CASSPRQDSTDTQYF
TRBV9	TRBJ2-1	CASSVTAAAGGVYNEQFF
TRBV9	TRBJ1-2	CASSPPAGGGGYTF
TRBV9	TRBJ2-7	CASSPSGVEQYF
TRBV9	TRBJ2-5	CASSVTGKETQYF
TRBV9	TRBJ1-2	CASSGIHDYGYTF
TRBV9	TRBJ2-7	CASSASSLDEQYF
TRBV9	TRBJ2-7	CASGQGGYEQYF
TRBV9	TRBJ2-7	CASSHGQGTYEQYF
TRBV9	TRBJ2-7	CASSVGAGDSYEQYF
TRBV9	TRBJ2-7	CASSVGTEQYF
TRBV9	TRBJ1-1	CASSAPGAGMNTEAFF
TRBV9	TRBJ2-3	CASSPEGQLSKDTQYF
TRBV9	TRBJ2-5	CASSVGASNQETQYF
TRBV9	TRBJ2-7	CASSVGSAPYIYEQYF
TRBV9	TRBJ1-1	CASSAWTGAGNTEAFF
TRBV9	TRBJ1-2	CASSGQTAIYGYTF
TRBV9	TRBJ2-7	CASSATGQGAYEQYF
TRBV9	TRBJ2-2	CASRASGSDGTGELFF
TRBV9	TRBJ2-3	CASSADGGSTDTQYF
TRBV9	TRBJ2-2	CASSDGTGRAGELFF
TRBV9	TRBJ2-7	CASSVGGDRVYEQYF
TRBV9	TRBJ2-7	CASSVAPPYEQYF
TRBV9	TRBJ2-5	CASSVDFQETQYF
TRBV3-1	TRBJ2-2	CASSPRTSGTPPSTGELFF
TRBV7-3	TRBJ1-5	CASTKGGTNFNQPQHF
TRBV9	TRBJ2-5	CASSVASGTRETQYF
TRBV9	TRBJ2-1	CASSGWTRGGNEQFF
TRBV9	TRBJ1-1	CASSVRGSSSEAFF
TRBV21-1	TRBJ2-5	CASSKEAEQETQYF
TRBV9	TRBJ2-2	CASSVVAWPRTGELFF
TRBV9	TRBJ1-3	CASSARHASGNTIYF
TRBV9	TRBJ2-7	CASSIDWNAYEQYF
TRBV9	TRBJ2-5	CASSPDGGVETQYF
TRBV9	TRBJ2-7	CASSVGGTGGYEQYF
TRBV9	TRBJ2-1	CASSDTRSNEQFF
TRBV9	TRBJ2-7	CASSFRDRGYEQYF
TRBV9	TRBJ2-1	CASSVEGGEQFF
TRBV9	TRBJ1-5	CASSVGGQSNQPQHF
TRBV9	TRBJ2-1	CASSVGGTSVYNEQFF
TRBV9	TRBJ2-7	CASSYGTGGSYEQYF
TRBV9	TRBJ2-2	CASSESRGEPNTGELFF
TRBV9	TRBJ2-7	CASSPYLSGSPYF
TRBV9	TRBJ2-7	CASSAPQEGRDEQYF
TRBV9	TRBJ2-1	CASSPSLGNEQFF
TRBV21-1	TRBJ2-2	CASSSHLLTGPTGELFF
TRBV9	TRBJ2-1	CASSPQNPDRTSRFF
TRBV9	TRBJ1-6	CASSVTGGAESPLHF
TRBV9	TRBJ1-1	CASSLWAGRGTEAFF
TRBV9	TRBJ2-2	CASSPATGSHGELFF